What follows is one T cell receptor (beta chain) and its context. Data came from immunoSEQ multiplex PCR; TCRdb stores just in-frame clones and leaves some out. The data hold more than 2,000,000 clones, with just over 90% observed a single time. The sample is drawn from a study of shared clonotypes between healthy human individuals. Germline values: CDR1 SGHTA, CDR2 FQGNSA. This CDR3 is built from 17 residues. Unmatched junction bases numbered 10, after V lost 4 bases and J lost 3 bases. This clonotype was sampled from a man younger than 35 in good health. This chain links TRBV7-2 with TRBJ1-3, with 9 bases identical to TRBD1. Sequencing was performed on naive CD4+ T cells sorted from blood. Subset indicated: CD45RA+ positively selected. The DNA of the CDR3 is TGTGCCAGCAGCTCCCGCTCACAGGGGGCGTATGGAAACACCATATATTTT. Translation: CASSSRSQGAYGNTIYF.